The count of the clone carrying this TCR beta chain is one. This entry belongs to a study of blood T cell repertoires in COVID-19. Study background: Some COVID-19 samples were acute and others convalescent; all came from the United States, Italy and Spain.

Trimming pared 8 bases from V and 3 bases from J, leaving 11 bases between. Germline V gene sequence: CDR1 DFQATT, CDR2 SNEGSKA (reference sequence). This CDR3 has 11 residues. Under the authors' procedure: Estimates of nucleated cell counts were drawn from the amplification of reference gene primers. Clones were read by immunoSEQ multiplex PCR, and TCRdb kept only the in-frame ones, dropping some. That table gives V, J and clone size, and the DNA gave D and trimming. The data contain approximately 180,000 clones, 82% of them singletons. This rearrangement joins TRBV20-1 to TRBJ2-7; unclear D gene. The clonotype was recovered from a woman between 65 and 79 years old with acute or convalescent COVID-19. The sequenced sample was peripheral blood. CDR3 residues: CSPRGGYEQYF. CDR3 DNA sequence: TGCAGTCCCCGCGGTGGCTACGAGCAGTACTTC.